This T cell receptor beta chain was obtained from a study of a mutant IDH1 vaccine in newly diagnosed glioma. Study overall: Vaccine administration was initiated 4-6 weeks following radiotherapy alone, or with temozolomide cycles. Patients got radiotherapy, temozolomide, or both beforehand, and most got both. Study results and limitations: Of all patients, 93.3% showed vaccine-induced immune responses.

Clones were sequenced by immunoSEQ multiplex PCR, and TCRdb holds only the in-frame ones, with some missing. The data show approximately 30,000 clones, almost 80% seen once. The time point here: week 35, safety follow-up. In every dose of vaccine, 300 ug of mutant IDH1 20-mer peptide was given alongside topical imiquimod. Newly diagnosed WHO grade 3 or 4 IDH1-mutant, ATRX-lost astrocytomas were identified in the donors. The CDR3 has 13 amino acids. Germline values: CDR1 LNHDA, CDR2 SQIVND (reference sequence). Trimming cost V 5 bases and J 3 bases, with 9 bases left between them. On this clone: The antigen is unknown.

The chain couples TRBV19 to TRBJ2-3; perhaps TRBD1 as D (5 bases). This TCR came from a woman aged 25 to 39 with glioma. Some clones in this sample may be carry-over from other donors' samples. Sequencing used PBMCs, obtained from a glioma patient whose treatment included an IDH1 peptide vaccine. In DNA, the CDR3 is TGTGCCAGTAGTGCTAGGGGAACAGATACGCAGTATTTT. It is translated as CASSARGTDTQYF.